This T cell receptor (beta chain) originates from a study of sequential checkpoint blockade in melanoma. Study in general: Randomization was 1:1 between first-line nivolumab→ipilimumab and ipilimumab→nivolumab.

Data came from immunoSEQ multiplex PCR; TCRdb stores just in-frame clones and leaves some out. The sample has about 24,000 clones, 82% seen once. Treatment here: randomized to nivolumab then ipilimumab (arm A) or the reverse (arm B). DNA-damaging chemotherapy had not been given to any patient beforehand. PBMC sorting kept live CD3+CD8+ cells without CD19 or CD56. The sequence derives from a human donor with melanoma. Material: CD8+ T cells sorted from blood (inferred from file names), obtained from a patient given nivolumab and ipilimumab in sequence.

For the CDR3, the DNA is TGTGCCAGCAGTCGCGCCGGGACAGGCTACAATGAGCAGTTCTTC. Translating gives CASSRAGTGYNEQFF. This chain links TRBV28 with TRBJ2-1; 8 positions agree with TRBD1. V dropped 5 bases and J dropped 3; count of bases not matched to a gene: 6. This CDR3 region has 15 residues. Germline V lookup: CDR1 MDHEN, CDR2 SYDVKM.